The sequence of this T cell receptor beta chain was determined in a study of CXCR3-negative and CXCR3-positive naive CD8 T cells. The CDR3 runs 14 residues. From germline, CDR1 is SGHTA and CDR2 FQGTGA. TRB cDNA libraries were made by UMI-labeled 5' RACE. TCRdb reanalyzed the 5' RACE reads, giving one entry per CDR3 protein sequence and no DNA. The listing records 35,000 to 50,000 distinct CDR3 sequences. The chain combines TRBV7-3 with TRBJ1-1; TCRdb lists TRBD1, though no DNA is available to test this call. The specimen sequenced was memory CD8+ T cells from blood. The source is a human donor in good health. Some clones in this sample may be carry-over from other donors' samples. This chain's CDR3 is CASSLGGGGTEAFF.